This T cell receptor (beta chain) was profiled in a study of human T cells and chemical hapten exposure. Whole-study context: The sensitizing agent was 2% DPC, placed on roughly 2 cm by roughly 2 cm of upper inner arm skin.

Germline CDR1 DFQATT, CDR2 SNEGSKA (reference sequence). The CDR3 consists of 17 residues. V dropped 6 bases and J dropped 5; count of bases not matched to a gene: 18. TCRdb itself ran the RACE reads through MiXCR, one entry per CDR3 protein. The table has about 190,000 distinct CDR3 sequences, about 22% seen once. As for time point: patch test 3, about 24 weeks after DPC sensitization. As to treatment: therapeutic diphenylcyclopropenone sensitization with weekly scalp DPC. The chain links TRBV20-1 to TRBJ2-5; TRBD2 aligns across 10 bases. The sample here was whole blood, taken in connection with sensitization to the hapten diphenylcyclopropenone (DPC). The TCR originated in a middle-aged woman with alopecia areata. Some clones in this sample may be carry-over from other donors' samples. The CDR3 sequence: CSAKGLAGVGLRETQYF. The CDR3 coding sequence is TGCAGTGCAAAGGGGCTAGCGGGAGTTGGGTTGCGGGAGACCCAGTACTTC.